This T cell receptor beta chain stems from a study of breast tumors, draining lymph nodes, adjacent tissues. General study findings and limits: Tumor T cell lymph node origin was a supported hypothesis, not proven. Compared with lymph nodes, tumors were less diverse; compared with nontumor tissue, more.

TCRdb processed the multiplex PCR reads anew with MiXCR; each CDR3 protein has one entry. The sample lists about 140,000 distinct CDR3 sequences, 32% occurring once. Regarding this clonotype: Its antigen is unidentified.

V was shortened by 2 bases and J by 11 bases, with 20 bases between the two germline ends. Germline V CDR1 and CDR2: DFQATT, SNEGSKA (reference sequence). The CDR3 spans 14 residues. Axillary draining lymph nodes of breast cancer patients supplied the node samples. This TCR was sampled from a female donor with breast cancer. Some clones in this sample may be carry-over from other donors' samples. Material for sequencing was axillary lymph node tissue. V gene TRBV20-1 combines with J gene TRBJ2-3; D may be TRBD2 (6 bases). CDR3 sequence (DNA): TGCAGTGCTAGACACGGGGGTACGGCGAATGAGCAGTATTTT. Protein product: CSARHGGTANEQYF.